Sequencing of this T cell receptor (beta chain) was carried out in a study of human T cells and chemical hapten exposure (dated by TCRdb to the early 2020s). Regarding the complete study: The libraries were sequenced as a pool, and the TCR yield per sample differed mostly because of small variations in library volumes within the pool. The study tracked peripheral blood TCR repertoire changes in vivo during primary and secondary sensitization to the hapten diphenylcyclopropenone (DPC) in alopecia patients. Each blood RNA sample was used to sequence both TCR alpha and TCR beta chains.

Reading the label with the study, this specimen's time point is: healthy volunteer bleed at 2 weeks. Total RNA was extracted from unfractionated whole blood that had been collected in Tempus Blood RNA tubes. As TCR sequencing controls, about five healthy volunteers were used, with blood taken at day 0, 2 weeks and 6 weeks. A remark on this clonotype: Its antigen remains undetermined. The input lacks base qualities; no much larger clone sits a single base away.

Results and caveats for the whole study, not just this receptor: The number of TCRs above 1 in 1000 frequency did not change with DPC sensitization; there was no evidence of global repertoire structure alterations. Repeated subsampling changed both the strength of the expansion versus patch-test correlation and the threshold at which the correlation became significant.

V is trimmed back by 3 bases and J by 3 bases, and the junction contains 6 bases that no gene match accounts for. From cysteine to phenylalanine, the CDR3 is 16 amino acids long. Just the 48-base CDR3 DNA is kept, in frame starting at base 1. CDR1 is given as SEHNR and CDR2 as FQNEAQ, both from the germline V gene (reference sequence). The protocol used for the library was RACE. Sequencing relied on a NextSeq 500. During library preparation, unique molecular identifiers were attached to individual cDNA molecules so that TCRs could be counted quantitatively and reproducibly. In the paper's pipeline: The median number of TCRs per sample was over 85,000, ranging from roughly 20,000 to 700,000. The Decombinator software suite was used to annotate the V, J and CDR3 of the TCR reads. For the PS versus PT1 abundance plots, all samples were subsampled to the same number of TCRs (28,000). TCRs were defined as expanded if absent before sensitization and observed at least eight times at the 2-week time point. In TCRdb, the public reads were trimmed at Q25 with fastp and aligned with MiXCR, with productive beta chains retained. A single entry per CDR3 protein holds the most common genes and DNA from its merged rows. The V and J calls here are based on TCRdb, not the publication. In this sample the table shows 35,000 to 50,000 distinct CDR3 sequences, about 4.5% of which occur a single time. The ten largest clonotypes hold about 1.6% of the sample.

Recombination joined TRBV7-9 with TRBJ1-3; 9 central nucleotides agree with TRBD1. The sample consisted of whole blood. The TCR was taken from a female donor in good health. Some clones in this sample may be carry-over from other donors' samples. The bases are TGTGCCAGCAGCTTGCTACAGGGGGCGTATGGAAACACCATATATTTT. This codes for CASSLLQGAYGNTIYF.